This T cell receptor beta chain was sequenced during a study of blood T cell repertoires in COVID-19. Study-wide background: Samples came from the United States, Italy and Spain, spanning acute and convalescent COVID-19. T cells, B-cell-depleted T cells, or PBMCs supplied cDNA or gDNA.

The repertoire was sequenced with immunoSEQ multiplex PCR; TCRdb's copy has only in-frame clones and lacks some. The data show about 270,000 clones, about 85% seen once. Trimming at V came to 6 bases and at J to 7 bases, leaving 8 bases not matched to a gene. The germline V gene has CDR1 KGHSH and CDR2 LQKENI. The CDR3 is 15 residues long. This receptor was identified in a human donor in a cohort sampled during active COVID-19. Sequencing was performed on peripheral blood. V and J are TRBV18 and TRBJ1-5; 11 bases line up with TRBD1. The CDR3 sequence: CASSPGTGGRQPQHF. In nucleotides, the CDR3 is TGTGCCAGCTCCCCCGGGACAGGGGGTCGGCAGCCCCAGCATTTT.